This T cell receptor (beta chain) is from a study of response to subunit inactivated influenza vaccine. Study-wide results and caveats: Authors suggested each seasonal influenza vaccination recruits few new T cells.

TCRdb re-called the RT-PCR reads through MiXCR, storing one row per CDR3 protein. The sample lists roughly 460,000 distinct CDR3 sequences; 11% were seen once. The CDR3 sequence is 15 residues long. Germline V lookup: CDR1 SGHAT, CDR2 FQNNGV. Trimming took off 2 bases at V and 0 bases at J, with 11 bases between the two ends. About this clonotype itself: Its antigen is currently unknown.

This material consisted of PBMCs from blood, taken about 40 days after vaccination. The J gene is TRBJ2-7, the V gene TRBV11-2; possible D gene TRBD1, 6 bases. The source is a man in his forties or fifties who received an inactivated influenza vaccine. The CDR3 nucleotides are TGTGCCAGCAGCTTACCGGACAGAAACTCCTACGAGCAGTACTTC. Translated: CASSLPDRNSYEQYF.